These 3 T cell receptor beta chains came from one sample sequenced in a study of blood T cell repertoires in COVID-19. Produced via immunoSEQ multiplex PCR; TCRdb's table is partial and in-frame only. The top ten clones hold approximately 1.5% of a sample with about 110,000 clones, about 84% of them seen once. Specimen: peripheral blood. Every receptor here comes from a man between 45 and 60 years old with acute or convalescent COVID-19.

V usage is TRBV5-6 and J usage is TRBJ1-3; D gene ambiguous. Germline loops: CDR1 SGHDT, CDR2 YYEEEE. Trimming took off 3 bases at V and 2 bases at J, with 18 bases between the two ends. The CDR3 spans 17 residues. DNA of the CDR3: TGTGCCAGCAGCTCCTGGAGGGCACCCTGGGCTGGAAACACCATATATTTT. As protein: CASSSWRAPWAGNTIYF.

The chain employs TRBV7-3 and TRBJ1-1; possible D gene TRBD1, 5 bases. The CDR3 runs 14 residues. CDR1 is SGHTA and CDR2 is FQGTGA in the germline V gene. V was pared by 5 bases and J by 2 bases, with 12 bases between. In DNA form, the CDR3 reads TGTGCCAGCAGCGTGGGGGGAGCAAACACTGAAGCTTTCTTT. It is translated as CASSVGGANTEAFF.

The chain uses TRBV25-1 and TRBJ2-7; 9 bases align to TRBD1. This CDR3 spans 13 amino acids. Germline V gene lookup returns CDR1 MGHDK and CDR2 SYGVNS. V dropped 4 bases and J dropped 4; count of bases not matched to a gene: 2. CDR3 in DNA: TGTGCCAGCAGTGGGGGGACAGGGTACGAGCAGTACTTC. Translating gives CASSGGTGYEQYF.